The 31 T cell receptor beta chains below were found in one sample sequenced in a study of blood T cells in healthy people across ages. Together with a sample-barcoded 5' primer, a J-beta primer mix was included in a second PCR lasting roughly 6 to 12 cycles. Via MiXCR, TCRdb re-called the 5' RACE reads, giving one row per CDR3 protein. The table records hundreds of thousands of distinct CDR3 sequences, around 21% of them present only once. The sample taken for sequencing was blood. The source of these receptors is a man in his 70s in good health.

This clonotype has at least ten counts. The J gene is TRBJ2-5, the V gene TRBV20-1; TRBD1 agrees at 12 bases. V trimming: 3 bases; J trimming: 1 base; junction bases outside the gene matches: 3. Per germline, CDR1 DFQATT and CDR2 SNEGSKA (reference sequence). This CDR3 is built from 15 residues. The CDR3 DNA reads TGCAGTGCTAGTCCGGGACAGGGGGCCCAAGAGACCCAGTACTTC. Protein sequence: CSASPGQGAQETQYF.

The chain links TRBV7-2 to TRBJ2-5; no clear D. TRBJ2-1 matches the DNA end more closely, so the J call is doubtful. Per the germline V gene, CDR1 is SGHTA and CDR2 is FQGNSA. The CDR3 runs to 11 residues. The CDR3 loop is CASNKLNEQFF. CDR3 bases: TGTGCCAGCAACAAACTAAATGAGCAGTTCTTC.

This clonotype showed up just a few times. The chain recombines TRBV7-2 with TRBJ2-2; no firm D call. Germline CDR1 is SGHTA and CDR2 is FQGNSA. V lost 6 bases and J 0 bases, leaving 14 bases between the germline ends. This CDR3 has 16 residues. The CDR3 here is CASSRSPTTNTGELFF. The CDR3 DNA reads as TGTGCCAGCAGTAGGAGTCCCACTACGAACACCGGGGAGCTGTTTTTT.

The CDR3 DNA reads as TGTGCCAGCAGTTATTTGGACAGGGTGTTCGATGAGCAGTTCTTC. Residues: CASSYLDRVFDEQFF. V usage is TRBV6-5 and J usage is TRBJ2-1; 8 bases map to TRBD1. CDR1 is MNHEY, CDR2 SVGAGI, per germline. Trimming removed 3 bases from V and 8 bases from J; junction bases left unmatched: 9. The CDR3 totals 15 residues.

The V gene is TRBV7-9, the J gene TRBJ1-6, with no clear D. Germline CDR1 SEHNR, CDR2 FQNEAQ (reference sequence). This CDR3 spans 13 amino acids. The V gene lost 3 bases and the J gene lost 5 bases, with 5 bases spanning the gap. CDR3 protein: CASSLKDNSPLHF. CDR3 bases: TGTGCCAGCAGCTTGAAGGATAATTCACCCCTCCACTTT.

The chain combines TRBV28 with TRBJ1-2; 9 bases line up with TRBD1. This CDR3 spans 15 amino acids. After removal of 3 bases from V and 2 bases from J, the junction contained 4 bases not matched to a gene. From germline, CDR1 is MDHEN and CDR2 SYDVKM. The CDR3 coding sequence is TGTGCCAGCAGTTTCGGGACAGGGTACAACTATGGCTACACCTTC. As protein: CASSFGTGYNYGYTF.

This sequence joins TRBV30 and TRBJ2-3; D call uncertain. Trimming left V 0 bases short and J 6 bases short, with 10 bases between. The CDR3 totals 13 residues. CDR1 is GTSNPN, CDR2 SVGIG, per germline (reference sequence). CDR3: CAWSVGRSDTQYF. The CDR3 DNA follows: TGTGCCTGGAGTGTAGGCAGGTCTGATACGCAGTATTTT.

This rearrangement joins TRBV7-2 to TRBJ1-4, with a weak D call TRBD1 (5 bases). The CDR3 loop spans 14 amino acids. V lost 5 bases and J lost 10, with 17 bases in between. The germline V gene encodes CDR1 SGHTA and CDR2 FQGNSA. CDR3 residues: CASSPEGWLGKLFF. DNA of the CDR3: TGTGCCAGCAGCCCAGAGGGGTGGTTAGGAAAACTGTTTTTT.

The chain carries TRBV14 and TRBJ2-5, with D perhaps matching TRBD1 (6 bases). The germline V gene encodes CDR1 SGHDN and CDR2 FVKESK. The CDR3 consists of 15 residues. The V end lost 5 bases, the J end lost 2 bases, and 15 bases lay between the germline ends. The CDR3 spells CASSEEDSRQETQYF. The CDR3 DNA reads TGTGCCAGCAGCGAGGAGGACAGCAGACAAGAGACCCAGTACTTC.

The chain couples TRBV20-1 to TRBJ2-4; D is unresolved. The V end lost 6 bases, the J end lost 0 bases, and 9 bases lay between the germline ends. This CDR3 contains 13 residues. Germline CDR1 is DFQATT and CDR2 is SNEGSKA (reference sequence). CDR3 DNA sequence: TGCAGTGCGGAACACTTAGCCAAAAACATTCAGTACTTC. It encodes CSAEHLAKNIQYF.

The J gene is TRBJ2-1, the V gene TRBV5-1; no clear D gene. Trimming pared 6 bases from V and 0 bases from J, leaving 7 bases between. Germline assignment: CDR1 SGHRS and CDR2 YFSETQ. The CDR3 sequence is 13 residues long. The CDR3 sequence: CASTIDSYNEQFF. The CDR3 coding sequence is TGCGCCAGCACAATTGACTCCTACAATGAGCAGTTCTTC.

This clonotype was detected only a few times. The chain's CDR3 is CASSIRVNTEAFF. The CDR3 nucleotides read TGTGCCAGTAGTATACGAGTGAACACTGAAGCTTTCTTT. V usage is TRBV19 and J usage is TRBJ1-1; D uncertain. Per germline, CDR1 LNHDA and CDR2 SQIVND (reference sequence). V lost 2 bases and J lost 0, with 4 bases in between. The CDR3 runs to 13 residues.

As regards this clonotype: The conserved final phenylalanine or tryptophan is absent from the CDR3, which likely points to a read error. CDR3 bases: TGTGCCAGCAGCCAAGGTTCTAGCTCCTACAATGAGCAGTTCCTC. Protein sequence: CASSQGSSSYNEQFL. The chain couples TRBV3-1 to TRBJ2-1, with D unclear. V lost 1 base, J lost 0 bases, and 7 bases lay in between. Germline V gene lookup returns CDR1 LGHDT and CDR2 YNNKEL (reference sequence). This CDR3 is 15 amino acids long.

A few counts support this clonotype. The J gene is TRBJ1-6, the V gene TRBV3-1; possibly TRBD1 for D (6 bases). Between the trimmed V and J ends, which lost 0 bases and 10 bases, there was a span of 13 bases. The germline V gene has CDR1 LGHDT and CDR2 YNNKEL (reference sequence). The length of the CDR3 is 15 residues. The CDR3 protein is CASSQDPGQISPLHF. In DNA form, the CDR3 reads TGTGCCAGCAGCCAAGATCCCGGACAGATCTCACCCCTCCACTTT.

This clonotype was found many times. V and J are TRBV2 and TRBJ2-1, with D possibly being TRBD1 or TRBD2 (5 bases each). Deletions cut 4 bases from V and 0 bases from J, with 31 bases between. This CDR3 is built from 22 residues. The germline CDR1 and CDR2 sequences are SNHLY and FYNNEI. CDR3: CASSVEEVARVPRQSSYNEQFF. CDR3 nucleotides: TGTGCCAGCAGTGTAGAGGAGGTGGCCAGGGTCCCCAGACAATCCTCCTACAATGAGCAGTTCTTC.

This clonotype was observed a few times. This chain's CDR3 is CSVGGFSGISYNEQFF. CDR3 in DNA: TGCAGTGTTGGAGGTTTTAGCGGGATCTCCTACAATGAGCAGTTCTTC. The V and J genes are TRBV20-1 and TRBJ2-1, with TRBD2 matching over 8 bases. V dropped 7 bases and J dropped 0; count of bases not matched to a gene: 11. This CDR3 spans 16 amino acids. Germline V CDR1 and CDR2: DFQATT, SNEGSKA (reference sequence).

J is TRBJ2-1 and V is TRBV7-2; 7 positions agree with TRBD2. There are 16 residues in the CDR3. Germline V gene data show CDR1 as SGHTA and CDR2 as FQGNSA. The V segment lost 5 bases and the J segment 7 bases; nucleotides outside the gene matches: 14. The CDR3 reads CASSPPQWAGENEQFF. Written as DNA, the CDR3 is TGTGCCAGCAGCCCCCCCCAGTGGGCGGGAGAAAATGAGCAGTTCTTC.

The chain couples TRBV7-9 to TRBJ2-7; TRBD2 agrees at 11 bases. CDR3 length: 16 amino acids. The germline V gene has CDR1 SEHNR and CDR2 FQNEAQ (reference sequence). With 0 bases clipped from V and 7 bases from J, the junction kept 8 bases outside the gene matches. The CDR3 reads CASSLAANLAGGEQYF. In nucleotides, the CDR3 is TGTGCCAGCAGCTTAGCGGCGAATCTAGCGGGAGGTGAGCAGTACTTC.

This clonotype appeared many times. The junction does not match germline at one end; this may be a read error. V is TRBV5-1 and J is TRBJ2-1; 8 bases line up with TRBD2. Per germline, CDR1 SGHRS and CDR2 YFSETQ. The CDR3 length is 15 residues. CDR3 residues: CASSLAGLSYNEQFF. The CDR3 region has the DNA TGTGCCAGCAGTTTAGCGGGACTATCCTACAATGAGCAGTTCTTC.

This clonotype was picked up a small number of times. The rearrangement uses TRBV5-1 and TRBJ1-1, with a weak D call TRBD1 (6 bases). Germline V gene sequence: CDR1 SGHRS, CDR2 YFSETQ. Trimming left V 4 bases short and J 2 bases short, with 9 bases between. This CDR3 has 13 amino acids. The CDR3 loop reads CASSVGHNTEAFF. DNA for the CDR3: TGCGCCAGCAGCGTGGGACATAACACTGAAGCTTTCTTT.

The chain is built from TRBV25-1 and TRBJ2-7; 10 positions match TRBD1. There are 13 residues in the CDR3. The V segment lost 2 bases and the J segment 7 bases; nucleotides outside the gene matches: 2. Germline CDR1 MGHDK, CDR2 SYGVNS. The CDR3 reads CASSERDRGEQYF. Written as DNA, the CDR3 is TGTGCCAGCAGTGAACGGGACAGGGGAGAGCAGTACTTC.

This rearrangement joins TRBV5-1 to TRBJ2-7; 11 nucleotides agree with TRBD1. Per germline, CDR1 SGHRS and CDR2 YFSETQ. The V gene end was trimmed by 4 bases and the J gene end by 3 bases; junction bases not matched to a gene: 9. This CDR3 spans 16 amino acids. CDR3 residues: CASSSRTGGASYEQYF. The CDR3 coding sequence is TGCGCCAGCAGCAGCCGGACAGGGGGCGCGAGCTACGAGCAGTACTTC.

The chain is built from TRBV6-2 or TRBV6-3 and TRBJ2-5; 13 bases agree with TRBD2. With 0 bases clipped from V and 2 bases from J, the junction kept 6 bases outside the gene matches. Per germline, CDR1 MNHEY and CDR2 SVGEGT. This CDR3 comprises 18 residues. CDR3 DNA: TGTGCCAGCAGTTACTCGATAGGGACTAGCGGGACTCAAGAGACCCAGTACTTC. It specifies CASSYSIGTSGTQETQYF.

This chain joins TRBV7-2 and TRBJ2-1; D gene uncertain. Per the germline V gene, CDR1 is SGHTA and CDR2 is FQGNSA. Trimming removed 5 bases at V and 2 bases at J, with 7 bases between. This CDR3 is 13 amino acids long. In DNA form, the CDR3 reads TGTGCCAGCAGCGGGGATACCTACAATGAGCAGTTCTTC. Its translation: CASSGDTYNEQFF.

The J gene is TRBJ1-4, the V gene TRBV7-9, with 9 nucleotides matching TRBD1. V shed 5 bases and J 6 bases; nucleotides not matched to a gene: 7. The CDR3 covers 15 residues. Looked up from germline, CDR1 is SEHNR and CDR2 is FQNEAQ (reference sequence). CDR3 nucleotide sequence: TGTGCCAGCAGCCGGGGGGACAGGGACGATGAAAAACTGTTTTTT. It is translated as CASSRGDRDDEKLFF.

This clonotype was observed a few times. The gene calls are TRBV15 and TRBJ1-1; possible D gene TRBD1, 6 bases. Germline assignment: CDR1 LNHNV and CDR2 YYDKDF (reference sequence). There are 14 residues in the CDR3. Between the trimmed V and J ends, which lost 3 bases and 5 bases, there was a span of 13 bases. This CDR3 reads CATSRTGVGTEAFF. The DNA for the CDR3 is TGTGCCACCAGCAGGACAGGAGTCGGTACTGAAGCTTTCTTT. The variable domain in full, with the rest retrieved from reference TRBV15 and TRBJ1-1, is DAMVIQNPRYQVTQFGKPVTLSCSQTLNHNVMYWYQQKSSQAPKLLFHYYDKDFNNEADTPDNFQSRRPNTSFCFLDIRSPGLGDTAMYLCATSRTGVGTEAFFGQGTRLTVV.

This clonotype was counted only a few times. In DNA form, the CDR3 reads TGTGCCACCAGTGCCGGGACAGGGAAAGAGACCCAGTACTTC. Translated: CATSAGTGKETQYF. The chain recombines TRBV24-1 with TRBJ2-5; 9 nucleotides agree with TRBD1. V dropped 5 bases and J dropped 3; count of bases not matched to a gene: 3. The CDR3 is 14 residues long. Germline lookup yields CDR1 KGHDR and CDR2 SFDVKD.

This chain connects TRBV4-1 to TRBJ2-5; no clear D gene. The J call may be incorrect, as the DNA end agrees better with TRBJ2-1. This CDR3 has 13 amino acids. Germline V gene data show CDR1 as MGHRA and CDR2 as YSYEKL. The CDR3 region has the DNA TGCGCCAGCAGCCTTGGGCCTCATGATGAGCAGTTCTTC. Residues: CASSLGPHDEQFF.

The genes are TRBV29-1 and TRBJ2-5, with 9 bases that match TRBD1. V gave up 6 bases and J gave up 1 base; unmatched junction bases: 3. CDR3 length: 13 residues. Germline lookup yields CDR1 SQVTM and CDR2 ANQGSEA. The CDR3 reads CSVRTGAQETQYF. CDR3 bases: TGCAGCGTCAGGACAGGGGCCCAAGAGACCCAGTACTTC.

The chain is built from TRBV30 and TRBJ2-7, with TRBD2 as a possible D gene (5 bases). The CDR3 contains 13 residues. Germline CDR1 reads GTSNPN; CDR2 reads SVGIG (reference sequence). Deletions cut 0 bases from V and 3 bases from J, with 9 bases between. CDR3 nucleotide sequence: TGTGCCTGGAGTGTTGGACTCTTCTACGAGCAGTACTTC. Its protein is CAWSVGLFYEQYF.

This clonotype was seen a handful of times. As DNA, the CDR3 is TGTGCCAGCACCCAGACAGGAAAAAACACTGAAGCTTTCTTT. The encoded protein is CASTQTGKNTEAFF. The V call is TRBV6-6, the J call TRBJ1-1, with a tentative D call TRBD1 (6 bases). Germline loops: CDR1 MNHNY, CDR2 SVGAGI (reference sequence). V was pared by 7 bases and J by 2 bases, with 14 bases between. This CDR3 spans 14 amino acids.